This T cell receptor beta chain was profiled in a study of control samples from healthy donors and cancer patients. Libraries were prepared by immunoSEQ multiplex PCR; TCRdb keeps only in-frame clonotypes and omits some of them. The repertoire holds about 80,000 clones, with more than 70% as singletons. This CDR3 spans 15 amino acids. CDR1 and CDR2 from the germline V gene are KGHSH and LQKENI. V was trimmed by 0 bases and J by 1 base, leaving 9 bases between them. Material for sequencing was blood. The receptor's source is a woman between 50 and 59 years old in good health. V and J are TRBV18 and TRBJ2-5; D is possibly TRBD2 (5 bases). CDR3 residues: CASSPPSGLQETQYF. The CDR3 nucleotides are TGTGCCAGCTCACCACCGTCCGGACTCCAAGAGACCCAGTACTTC.